The 18 T cell receptor beta chains listed next were all sequenced from one sample in a study of blood T cell repertoires in COVID-19. Libraries were prepared by immunoSEQ multiplex PCR; TCRdb keeps only in-frame clonotypes and omits some of them. The sample lists nearly 110,000 clones, approximately 88% occurring once. The sample consisted of peripheral blood. Source of these receptors: a man aged 45-65 years with active or convalescent COVID-19.

The chain uses TRBV6-1 and TRBJ2-1, with TRBD2 identical over 8 bases. Per the germline V gene, CDR1 is MNHNS and CDR2 is SASEGT. The length of the CDR3 is 15 residues. V was pared by 3 bases and J by 4 bases, with 5 bases of the junction left unmatched. CDR3 protein: CASSERASGYNEQFF. The CDR3 DNA sequence: TGTGCCAGCAGTGAGCGGGCTAGCGGGTACAATGAGCAGTTCTTC.

The J gene is TRBJ1-2, the V gene TRBV27; D not resolved. Germline V gives CDR1 MNHEY, CDR2 SMNVEV (reference sequence). The CDR3 contains 15 residues. Deletions cut 6 bases from V and 8 bases from J, with 22 bases between. DNA for the CDR3: TGTGCCAGCAGCCGAGGAGGAGGACCCGCCGGGGGCTACACCTTC. Translated, it gives CASSRGGGPAGGYTF.

The chain is built from TRBV2 and TRBJ1-5; no clear D gene. Deletions cut 2 bases from V and 3 bases from J, with 14 bases between. The germline V gene encodes CDR1 SNHLY and CDR2 FYNNEI. The CDR3 is 16 residues long. The chain's CDR3 is CASSESGGINNQPQHF. The CDR3 DNA reads TGTGCCAGCAGTGAATCGGGAGGGATAAACAATCAGCCCCAGCATTTT.

The sample holds one count of this clone. This chain joins TRBV6-5 and TRBJ2-1; 7 bases agree with TRBD1. The J segment lost 0 bases and the V segment lost 9 bases, leaving 8 bases of the junction unmatched. CDR1 and CDR2 from the germline V gene are MNHEY and SVGAGI. CDR3 length equals 15 residues. This CDR3 is CASEQGSSSYNEQFF. In DNA, the CDR3 is TGTGCCAGTGAACAGGGGTCGAGCTCCTACAATGAGCAGTTCTTC.

This chain connects TRBV4-2 to TRBJ2-7, with D perhaps TRBD1 (8 bases). The length of the CDR3 is 18 residues. The germline gives CDR1 LGHNA, CDR2 YNFKEQ. V lost 1 base, J lost 3 bases, and 22 bases lay in between. The CDR3 region is CASSQALPRTGTIYEQYF. CDR3 DNA: TGTGCCAGCAGCCAAGCCCTACCGAGGACAGGGACTATCTACGAGCAGTACTTC.

The chain is built from TRBV29-1 and TRBJ2-7; possible D gene TRBD2, 7 bases. Germline-derived CDR1 and CDR2 are SQVTM and ANQGSEA. Between the trimmed V and J ends, which lost 2 bases and 2 bases, there was a span of 10 bases. The CDR3 runs 13 residues. CDR3 loop: CSVEYGGPYEQYF. The CDR3 bases are TGCAGCGTTGAATACGGGGGGCCCTACGAGCAGTACTTC.

The V and J genes are TRBV2 and TRBJ2-1; D possibly corresponds to TRBD2 (5 bases). With 7 bases removed from V and 5 bases from J, the gap between germline ends came to 12 bases. The CDR3 is 13 residues long. Looked up from germline, CDR1 is SNHLY and CDR2 is FYNNEI. The CDR3 nucleotides read TGTGCCAGCAACGGAGGCGAGCACAATGAGCAGTTCTTC. This gives the protein CASNGGEHNEQFF.

The rearrangement links TRBV19 to TRBJ2-2; 16 positions agree with TRBD2. Germline CDR1 and CDR2: LNHDA and SQIVND (reference sequence). The length of the CDR3 is 18 residues. The junction had 7 bases not matched to a gene; V was cut back by 4 bases and J by 5 bases. The CDR3 nucleotides are TGTGCCAGTAGTAGGGGGACTAGCGGGAGGGCTTGGACCGGGGAGCTGTTTTTT. It codes for CASSRGTSGRAWTGELFF. The full variable domain, completed using reference TRBV19 and TRBJ2-2, is DGGITQSPKYLFRKEGQNVTLSCEQNLNHDAMYWYRQDPGQGLRLIYYSQIVNDFQKGDIAEGYSVSREKKESFPLTVTSAQKNPTAFYLCASSRGTSGRAWTGELFFGEGSRLTVL.

This chain connects TRBV14 to TRBJ1-2; D unclear. Trimming stripped 3 bases from V and 2 bases from J, with 7 bases between. This CDR3 is built from 13 residues. Germline CDR1 reads SGHDN; CDR2 reads FVKESK. CDR3 amino acids: CASSQLENYGYTF. Written as DNA, the CDR3 is TGTGCCAGCAGCCAGCTAGAAAACTATGGCTACACCTTC.

This chain connects TRBV4-1 to TRBJ2-7, with D possibly TRBD1 on 5 matching bases. The V end lost 1 base, the J end lost 0 bases, and 16 bases lay between the germline ends. The CDR3 is 17 residues long. Germline V gene sequence: CDR1 MGHRA, CDR2 YSYEKL. The CDR3 coding sequence is TGCGCCAGCAGCCAAGCGTCTTTTAGGGGCCGCTCCTACGAGCAGTACTTC. It translates to CASSQASFRGRSYEQYF.

CDR3 region: CASSLGGVGTEAFF. The DNA for the CDR3 is TGTGCCAGCAGCTTGGGTGGAGTTGGCACTGAAGCTTTCTTT. The chain couples TRBV5-6 to TRBJ1-1; D remains unclear. Between the trimmed V and J ends, which lost 0 bases and 4 bases, there was a span of 10 bases. Germline V CDR1 and CDR2: SGHDT, YYEEEE. The CDR3 sequence is 14 residues long. Full variable domain (outside the CDR3, taken from reference TRBV5-6 and TRBJ1-1): DAGVTQSPTHLIKTRGQQVTLRCSPKSGHDTVSWYQQALGQGPQFIFQYYEEEERQRGNFPDRFSGHQFPNYSSELNVNALLLGDSALYLCASSLGGVGTEAFFGQGTRLTVV.

The rearrangement links TRBV7-2 to TRBJ1-6, with 7 bases lining up with TRBD1. CDR3 length equals 16 residues. Germline loops: CDR1 SGHTA, CDR2 FQGNSA. The trim removed 0 bases at V and 13 bases at J, leaving 12 bases unmatched. This CDR3 reads CASSLALGQGVSPLHF. The CDR3 DNA sequence: TGTGCCAGCAGCTTAGCACTGGGGCAGGGGGTGTCCCCCCTCCACTTT. Complete variable domain (other parts from reference TRBV7-2 and TRBJ1-6): GAGVSQSPSNKVTEKGKDVELRCDPISGHTALYWYRQSLGQGLEFLIYFQGNSAPDKSGLPSDRFSAERTGGSVSTLTIQRTQQEDSAVYLCASSLALGQGVSPLHFGNGTRLTVT.

The chain couples TRBV3-1 (or the pseudogene TRBV3-2) to TRBJ2-7, with D possibly being TRBD1 (6 bases). V lost 1 base and J 3 bases, leaving 10 bases between the germline ends. The germline gives CDR1 LGHDT, CDR2 YNNKEL (reference sequence). The CDR3 length is 14 residues. The CDR3 DNA follows: TGTGCCAGCAGCCAAGGGACAGAGATCTACGAGCAGTACTTC. It yields the protein CASSQGTEIYEQYF.

This sequence joins TRBV5-1 and TRBJ2-1; tentative D call: TRBD2 (6 bases). The CDR3 has 16 residues. CDR1 SGHRS and CDR2 YFSETQ come from the germline V gene. V dropped 3 bases and J dropped 1 base, with 14 bases sitting between them. The CDR3 bases are TGCGCCAGCAGCTCCGCCCGCGGGGAGTCCTACAATGAGCAGTTCTTC. Amino acid sequence: CASSSARGESYNEQFF.

The chain recombines TRBV6-5 with TRBJ1-1; unclear D gene. The germline V gene has CDR1 MNHEY and CDR2 SVGAGI. CDR3 size: 13 residues. The V and J ends lost 7 bases and 7 bases respectively, with 16 bases between them. Here the CDR3 reads CASTFGKAGEAFF. The CDR3 DNA reads as TGTGCCAGCACCTTCGGGAAGGCAGGTGAAGCTTTCTTT.

This sequence joins TRBV19 and TRBJ2-5, with D tentatively TRBD2 (6 bases). Germline CDR1 reads LNHDA; CDR2 reads SQIVND (reference sequence). CDR3 length: 15 amino acids. With 3 bases removed from V and 2 bases from J, the gap between germline ends came to 13 bases. CDR3 coding DNA: TGTGCCAGTAGTATTCGTAGCGGACTACAAGAGACCCAGTACTTC. It yields the protein CASSIRSGLQETQYF.

This chain connects TRBV28 to TRBJ1-4; 7 nucleotides match TRBD1. V was pared by 8 bases and J by 2 bases, with 2 bases of the junction left unmatched. CDR1 is MDHEN, CDR2 SYDVKM, per germline. The CDR3 has 13 residues. DNA of the CDR3: TGTGCCAGCCTACAGGGGACTAATGAAAAACTGTTTTTT. Amino acids: CASLQGTNEKLFF.

This rearrangement joins TRBV10-1 to TRBJ2-3; 11 nucleotides align to TRBD2. J was trimmed by 5 bases and V by 2 bases; bases with no gene match: 12. CDR1 WNHNN and CDR2 SYGVQD come from the germline V gene (reference sequence). This CDR3 is built from 18 residues. The CDR3 region is CASSEGNLAGGPGDTQYF. For the CDR3, the DNA is TGCGCCAGCAGTGAGGGAAACTTAGCGGGAGGGCCAGGAGATACGCAGTATTTT.